The 31 T cell receptor beta chains in this list originate from one sample, sequenced in a study of T cell repertoires in cytomegalovirus infection. TCRdb reanalysed the reads using MiXCR and keeps one entry per CDR3 protein. The sample shows more than 650,000 distinct CDR3 sequences, less than 40% of them seen only once. The sequenced material came from PBMCs. These receptor sequences come from a human donor in good health (CMV status not recorded). Some clones in this sample may be carry-over from other donors' samples.

The chain is built from TRBV7-9 and TRBJ2-1, with 12 bases identical to TRBD1. The junction had 14 bases not matched to a gene; V was cut back by 4 bases and J by 10 bases. The CDR3 is 17 amino acids. Per germline, CDR1 SEHNR and CDR2 FQNEAQ (reference sequence). CDR3 residues: CASSSRTGTGGAGEQFF. CDR3 coding DNA: TGTGCCAGCAGCTCCCGTACCGGGACAGGGGGCGCAGGGGAGCAGTTCTTC.

In its sample, this clonotype was seen a few times. This chain links TRBV7-6 with TRBJ2-4; D remains ambiguous. The germline V gene encodes CDR1 SGHVS and CDR2 FNYEAQ. This CDR3 contains 17 residues. Trimming removed 5 bases at V and 4 bases at J, with 21 bases between. DNA of the CDR3: TGTGCCAGCAGCCCCGCGAGAGTGGGGATCGGAAAAAACATTCAGTACTTC. It encodes CASSPARVGIGKNIQYF.

This chain joins TRBV7-6 and TRBJ2-5, with D possibly being TRBD1 or TRBD2 (5 bases each). The CDR3 is 13 amino acids. Looked up from germline, CDR1 is SGHVS and CDR2 is FNYEAQ. Trimming cost V 6 bases and J 4 bases, with 12 bases left between them. The DNA for the CDR3 is TGTGCCAGCAGTATCCCCGGGACAGAGACCCAGTACTTC. It translates to CASSIPGTETQYF. Drawing the rest from reference TRBV7-6 and TRBJ2-5, the complete variable domain is GAGVSQSPRYKVTKRGQDVALRCDPISGHVSLYWYRQALGQGPEFLTYFNYEAQQDKSGLPNDRFSAERPEGSISTLTIQRTEQRDSAMYRCASSIPGTETQYFGPGTRLLVL.

A few counts support this clonotype. This chain uses TRBV6-1 with TRBJ2-3; D may be TRBD1 (5 bases). The CDR3 consists of 17 residues. V was trimmed by 1 base and J by 2 bases, leaving 16 bases between them. CDR1 and CDR2 from the germline V gene are MNHNS and SASEGT. As DNA, the CDR3 is TGTGCCAGCAGTGAAGAGGACACGCGATTTTACACAGATACGCAGTATTTT. This sequence encodes CASSEEDTRFYTDTQYF.

This clonotype was found once. The chain is built from TRBV7-2 and TRBJ2-3; no clear D. Germline-derived CDR1 and CDR2 are SGHTA and FQGNSA. This CDR3 has 12 residues. The V gene lost 1 base and the J gene lost 8 bases, with 7 bases spanning the gap. CDR3 DNA: TGTGCCAGCAGCTTAGTGTCGGTTACGCAGTATTTT. Translating it yields CASSLVSVTQYF.

CDR3 nucleotides: TGTGCCAGCAGGCTACTAGCAGAGGAGGACGAGCAGTACTTC. Translated: CASRLLAEEDEQYF. The chain combines TRBV4-2 with TRBJ2-7; D perhaps matches TRBD2 (6 bases). Germline loops: CDR1 LGHNA, CDR2 YNFKEQ. There are 14 residues in the CDR3. V was pared by 6 bases and J by 5 bases, with 17 bases between.

The V call is TRBV7-2, the J call TRBJ2-1, with TRBD2 identical over 10 bases. Looked up from germline, CDR1 is SGHTA and CDR2 is FQGNSA. V shed 4 bases, J shed 4 bases, and the junction held 7 bases outside the gene matches. The CDR3 has 16 residues. The CDR3 coding sequence is TGTGCCAGCAGCTCCTTCCTAGCGGGGGCTTACAATGAGCAGTTCTTC. This translates into CASSSFLAGAYNEQFF.

Here the CDR3 DNA reads TGTGCCAGTATGGGGAAACGGAGAAACACCGGGGAGCTGTTTTTT. Translated: CASMGKRRNTGELFF. The V and J genes are TRBV19 and TRBJ2-2, with D hard to call. The CDR3 has 15 residues. V lost 7 bases to trimming and J lost 2 bases, with 14 bases between them. Per germline, CDR1 LNHDA and CDR2 SQIVND (reference sequence).

The chain recombines TRBV20-1 with TRBJ2-2; D might be TRBD1 (5 bases). The germline V gene encodes CDR1 DFQATT and CDR2 SNEGSKA (reference sequence). This CDR3 spans 13 amino acids. The V end was cut by 5 bases, the J end by 6 bases, with 13 bases between. The CDR3 DNA reads TGCAGTGCTTGGTCAGGGTGGGCCGGGGAGCTGTTTTTT. Its translation: CSAWSGWAGELFF.

This clonotype was counted a few times. The chain couples TRBV2 to TRBJ2-2; D possibly matches TRBD1 or TRBD2 (6 bases each). The germline V gene encodes CDR1 SNHLY and CDR2 FYNNEI. Trimming left V 7 bases short and J 5 bases short, with 20 bases between. The CDR3 is 16 residues long. This CDR3 reads CASTPSAGHSTGELFF. CDR3 nucleotide sequence: TGTGCCAGCACCCCCTCCGCGGGACACTCGACCGGGGAGCTGTTTTTT.

This clonotype appeared many times. This sequence joins TRBV7-2 and TRBJ1-1; possibly TRBD1 for D (5 bases). The CDR3 is made up of 15 amino acids. Trimming shortened V by 1 base and J by 3 bases, and 12 bases separated the two germline ends. The germline CDR1 and CDR2 sequences are SGHTA and FQGNSA. CDR3 protein: CASSLDSGWYTEAFF. The CDR3 nucleotides read TGTGCCAGCAGCTTAGATTCAGGGTGGTACACTGAAGCTTTCTTT.

This clonotype was counted ten times or more. The chain combines TRBV12-3 or TRBV12-4 with TRBJ1-1, with D hard to call. V shed 3 bases and J shed 6 bases, with 5 bases lying between them. This CDR3 spans 11 amino acids. CDR3 amino acids: CASSLESEAFF. The CDR3 bases are TGTGCCAGCAGTTTGGAATCTGAAGCTTTCTTT.

The J gene is TRBJ2-6, the V gene TRBV12-3 or TRBV12-4; 12 nucleotides match TRBD1. This CDR3 has 19 amino acids. Trimming took 3 bases from V and 2 from J; bases not matched to a gene: 8. The CDR3 reads CASSFRAWDRGPGANVLTF. Written as DNA, the CDR3 is TGTGCCAGCAGTTTCCGTGCCTGGGACAGGGGGCCTGGGGCCAACGTCCTGACTTTC.

This clonotype was observed a handful of times. The J gene is TRBJ2-7, the V gene TRBV28, with D hard to call. CDR1 MDHEN and CDR2 SYDVKM come from the germline V gene. Trimming removed 1 base from V and 3 bases from J, with 13 bases in between. There are 15 residues in the CDR3. This CDR3 is CASSLFNVFYYEQYF. CDR3 coding DNA: TGTGCCAGCAGTTTATTTAACGTCTTCTACTACGAGCAGTACTTC.

This clonotype was seen a handful of times. The chain links TRBV6-6 to TRBJ2-1, with 10 bases fitting TRBD1. Trimming took 2 bases from V and 8 from J; bases not matched to a gene: 9. Germline-derived CDR1 and CDR2 are MNHNY and SVGAGI (reference sequence). The CDR3 extends over 16 amino acids. CDR3 protein: CASSYTGTGVSDEQFF. CDR3 bases: TGTGCCAGCAGTTACACCGGGACAGGGGTCTCGGATGAGCAGTTCTTC.

This clonotype was seen only a few times. In nucleotides, the CDR3 is TGTGCCAGCAGTTTCGCGTCCGCGGTGAACACTGAAGCTTTCTTT. It yields the protein CASSFASAVNTEAFF. The chain joins TRBV27 to TRBJ1-1; D call uncertain. Trimming took 3 bases from V and 0 from J, leaving 11 bases between them. This CDR3 is built from 15 residues. Germline CDR1 MNHEY, CDR2 SMNVEV (reference sequence).

The rearrangement links TRBV7-8 to TRBJ2-1; 13 nucleotides agree with TRBD2. The junction had 5 bases not matched to a gene; V was cut back by 6 bases and J by 6 bases. CDR1 and CDR2 from the germline V gene are SGHVS and FQNEAQ. The CDR3 is 15 residues long. In DNA, the CDR3 is TGTGCCAGCAGAACCGGGACTAGCGGGATCAATGAGCAGTTCTTC. It codes for CASRTGTSGINEQFF.

V is TRBV27 and J is TRBJ1-1; 9 nucleotides line up with TRBD1. This CDR3 region has 16 residues. Germline-derived CDR1 and CDR2 are MNHEY and SMNVEV (reference sequence). Germline trimming cut 3 bases from V and 1 base from J; bases unmatched to any gene: 6. The CDR3 protein is CASSFRQGGPNTEAFF. As DNA, the CDR3 is TGTGCCAGCAGTTTCCGACAGGGGGGCCCGAACACTGAAGCTTTCTTT.

This clonotype was counted only a few times. The chain is built from TRBV7-9 and TRBJ2-3; 11 nucleotides agree with TRBD1. The CDR3 has 16 amino acids. The V segment lost 3 bases and the J segment 6 bases; nucleotides outside the gene matches: 8. The germline V gene encodes CDR1 SEHNR and CDR2 FQNEAQ (reference sequence). The CDR3 DNA sequence: TGTGCCAGCAGCTTTTTAGGACAGGGGGCAGGGGATACGCAGTATTTT. It translates to CASSFLGQGAGDTQYF.

For this clonotype: Compared with germline, one end of the junction differs, possibly owing to a read error. This chain joins TRBV19 and TRBJ1-4; 9 bases are shared with TRBD1. Per the germline V gene, CDR1 is LNHDA and CDR2 is SQIVND (reference sequence). This CDR3 comprises 18 residues. CDR3 residues: CTSSWDREGGETNEKLFF. Written as DNA, the CDR3 is TGTACCAGTTCCTGGGACAGGGAAGGCGGCGAGACTAATGAAAAACTGTTTTTT.

This clonotype appeared a few times. The chain is built from TRBV28 and TRBJ1-2; weak D call: TRBD1 (6 bases). Germline CDR1 and CDR2: MDHEN and SYDVKM. This CDR3 has 16 residues. V lost 4 bases to trimming and J lost 3 bases, with 18 bases between them. The CDR3 sequence: CASSSENRVSHYGYTF. The CDR3 nucleotides read TGTGCCAGCAGTTCGGAAAACAGGGTTTCCCACTATGGCTACACCTTC.

This clonotype was found a few times. CDR3 residues: CASSLLQGEGYTF. CDR3 bases: TGTGCCAGCAGTTTATTACAGGGGGAAGGCTACACCTTC. The genes are TRBV12-3 or TRBV12-4 and TRBJ1-2, with TRBD1 matching over 8 bases. With V trimmed by 2 bases and J by 8 bases, 4 bases remained unmatched. The CDR3 covers 13 residues.

This clonotype was recorded at least ten times. The chain links TRBV6-1 to TRBJ1-4; weak D call: TRBD1 (5 bases). CDR1 MNHNS and CDR2 SASEGT come from the germline V gene. The CDR3 has 16 residues. Deletions cut 5 bases from V and 8 bases from J, with 21 bases between. The CDR3 sequence is CASSSREGRAWEKLFF. The CDR3 nucleotides are TGTGCCAGCAGTTCCAGGGAAGGGAGGGCATGGGAAAAACTGTTTTTT.

The chain is built from TRBV11-2 and TRBJ1-1, with a weak D call TRBD1 (6 bases). Trimming pared 4 bases from V and 1 base from J, leaving 10 bases between. This CDR3 has 14 residues. CDR1 is SGHAT and CDR2 is FQNNGV in the germline V gene. The CDR3 protein is CASSWTVTNTEAFF. The DNA of the CDR3 is TGTGCCAGCAGCTGGACAGTGACGAACACTGAAGCTTTCTTT.

This chain connects TRBV7-2 to TRBJ2-1; D ambiguous. Germline V lookup: CDR1 SGHTA, CDR2 FQGNSA. Between the trimmed V and J ends, which lost 0 bases and 6 bases, there was a span of 9 bases. The CDR3 contains 14 residues. CDR3 amino acids: CASSLAGLGNEQFF. CDR3 in DNA: TGTGCCAGCAGCTTAGCTGGCCTGGGCAATGAGCAGTTCTTC.

This clonotype has ten or more counts. The rearrangement links TRBV7-2 to TRBJ1-1; 7 positions agree with TRBD1. Germline-derived CDR1 and CDR2 are SGHTA and FQGNSA. The CDR3 length is 15 residues. V gave up 6 bases and J gave up 4 bases; unmatched junction bases: 11. The DNA for the CDR3 is TGTGCCAGCAGACCGCCTGACAGGGCATTCACTGAAGCTTTCTTT. Translation gives CASRPPDRAFTEAFF.

This chain joins TRBV4-1 and TRBJ2-7; D might be TRBD2 (6 bases). The germline V and J ends were trimmed by 0 bases and 0 bases, with 9 bases remaining between them. The CDR3 is 15 residues long. Looked up from germline, CDR1 is MGHRA and CDR2 is YSYEKL. CDR3 nucleotides: TGCGCCAGCAGCCAAGAGGCGGGATACTCCTACGAGCAGTACTTC. Its protein is CASSQEAGYSYEQYF.

The V call is TRBV6-5, the J call TRBJ2-1; a possible D gene is TRBD2 (5 bases). This CDR3 is built from 16 residues. Germline lookup yields CDR1 MNHEY and CDR2 SVGAGI. V gave up 0 bases and J gave up 10 bases, with 19 bases separating them. The CDR3 sequence is CASSYSSGGPFYEQFF. The CDR3 coding sequence is TGTGCCAGCAGTTACTCGAGCGGAGGACCCTTCTACGAGCAGTTCTTC.

This clonotype has only a few counts. This CDR3 is CASSRTPRLHF. CDR3 bases: TGTGCCAGCAGCCGGACCCCAAGACTCCACTTT. The chain combines TRBV12-3 or TRBV12-4 with TRBJ1-6; D uncertain. V lost 6 bases to trimming and J lost 16 bases, with 13 bases between them. This CDR3 contains 11 residues.

The rearrangement uses TRBV5-1 and TRBJ1-5, with D unresolved. Germline V CDR1 and CDR2: SGHRS, YFSETQ. The CDR3 totals 15 residues. The V end lost 0 bases, the J end lost 3 bases, and 10 bases lay between the germline ends. DNA for the CDR3: TGCGCCAGCAGCTTGGCGTGTACCTACAATCAGCCCCAGCATTTT. This translates into CASSLACTYNQPQHF.

V usage is TRBV19 and J usage is TRBJ2-1; D remains ambiguous. Trimming took 5 bases from V and 8 from J, leaving 25 bases between them. This CDR3 is built from 17 residues. CDR1 is LNHDA and CDR2 is SQIVND in the germline V gene (reference sequence). CDR3 DNA: TGTGCCAGTAGTCGCGCGGCGCCTCCACCGCTTTGGGATGAGCAGTTCTTC. Protein product: CASSRAAPPPLWDEQFF.